This T cell receptor (beta chain) was identified in a study of shared clonotypes between healthy human individuals (dated by TCRdb to the early 2020s). Regarding the complete study: The cohort included a few men and a couple of women between 18 and 49 years of age. For each donor, three plates each were used for CD4 naive and CD4 memory, two plates were used for CD8 naive, and one plate was used for CD8 memory. To estimate repertoire size and how much clonotypes are shared between individuals, the study performed deep sequencing of blood TCR repertoires from a few healthy adults. Libraries were prepared and TCR repertoires were sequenced by different laboratories using diverse techniques, in order to increase sequencing depth and limit assay-specific biases. Each donor's leukapheresis produced roughly between roughly 0.9 and 9 billion PBMCs. The paper's findings and limits, for the study overall: Because the study included only a small number of donors, the genetic and exposure-history diversity represented was limited. Larger estimated clonotype richness was generally found for naive subsets than for memory subsets. Based on pairwise subsampling, the degree of clonotype sharing among donors was expected to be affected by sequencing depth. Sharing across several donors was observed for around 5% of naive CD4, over 3% of naive CD8, over 2% of memory CD4, and around 0.42% of memory CD8 clonotypes. Sampling was restricted to blood, and TCR repertoires in tissue are likely to differ from TCR repertoires in blood. Compared with non-shared clonotypes, clonotypes shared by all four sorted-subset donors had higher generation probabilities. Even with the large sequencing depth, rarefaction of the sorted-subset datasets indicated that sequencing was incomplete.

Comment on this clone: The antigen it recognizes is unknown. No base quality values were provided; no much bigger clone lies one nucleotide off.

CD8 naive samples consisted of CD45RO-negative cells that were positively selected for CCR7, yielding a CD45RA+CCR7+ population without TemRA cells. The donors were healthy, HIV-negative adults who had no recently reported acute infections or vaccinations. Every donor was a Caucasian adult residing in Nashville, Tennessee, USA. Blood was collected by leukapheresis, and PBMCs were isolated by Ficoll-Histopaque density gradient centrifugation and then cryopreserved in liquid nitrogen vapor phase. Analytical flow cytometry was used to check the purity and quantity of every magnetically sorted T cell population. Each sorted fraction had its genomic DNA isolated and then quantified by UV absorbance on a Nanodrop 2000c. Using the deep immunoSEQ assay, TCR CDR3 regions were amplified from genomic DNA by multiplex PCR. Extracted genomic DNA from each cell subset was spread evenly across all wells of several immunoSEQ 96-well plates, with each plate serving as a replicate. For sorted subsets, each replicate PCR was loaded with 200 ng genomic DNA, equivalent to approximately 33,000 T cell genomes. The purified libraries were quantified using a Qubit 3.0 fluorometer, sized with a Bioanalyzer 2100, and then quantified again using the KAPA Library Quantification kit. Every immunoSEQ 96-well plate was sequenced on a separate single-read 150-cycle Illumina NextSeq 550 flow cell. The paper's processing steps were these. Because only junctional sequences without quality scores were contained in the immunoSEQ output, filtering matching that applied to full-length reads could not be performed. Sequences were annotated with PyIR, a Python wrapper for IgBLAST v1.9, and V/J genes and CDR3 were assigned using IMGT germline references. Reads were removed for weak V/J assignments (E-value above 1e-6), missing CDR3, stop codons, out-of-frame junctions, or ambiguous translated residues. V3J clonotypes were defined as sequences sharing an identical inferred V gene, J gene, and CDR3 amino acid sequence. To compute the percentage overlap between repertoires, the number of shared unique clonotypes was divided by the size of the smaller repertoire. Repertoire richness was assessed with RTK rarefaction, the Chao1 estimator, and Recon v2.1 estimates of unobserved clonotypes. OLGA was used to compute generation probabilities for all TCRbeta clonotypes that the gDNA method yielded from a handful of donors. TCRdb mirrors the immuneACCESS table, restricted to in-frame sequences. Some clones are absent from its copies; in checked studies, under half trace to an unresolved V gene, and the reason for the others is unknown. That table furnishes V, J and clone size, whereas the DNA furnished D and trimming. Counted in this sample were about 580,000 clones; 95% to 98% of them appeared once. The ten top clones hold 0.3% to 0.35% of the sample.

Ends trimmed: V by 1 base, J by 4 bases; bases unmatched to a gene: 2. According to the germline V gene (reference sequence), CDR1 reads LNHDA and CDR2 reads SQIVND. The CDR3 measures 15 amino acids from cysteine to phenylalanine. Only the CDR3 portion is preserved as DNA: 45 bases, with reading frame beginning at the first base. This TCR derives from a man aged 30 to 45 in good health. Sequencing was carried out using naive CD8+ T cells sorted from blood. In light of the paper, this sample's cell subset or site label describes: CD45RA+CCR7+. This sequence uses TRBV19 and TRBJ2-2; the central 8 bases match TRBD1. The DNA sequence is as follows: TGTGCCAGTAGTATAGGGACAGGGCGCACCGGGGAGCTGTTTTTT. Its translation reads: CASSIGTGRTGELFF.